The T cell receptor beta chain under discussion was sequenced for a study of T cells in Graves' hyperthyroidism and ophthalmopathy (dated by TCRdb to the late 2010s). Study-wide context: Peripheral blood samples were taken at initial diagnosis, before any treatment was given. A discovery cohort of around 100 patients, roughly 40 with Graves' ophthalmopathy and more than 55 with stable Graves' hyperthyroidism, was used to find distinguishing TCR V-J signatures. Prospective prediction of ophthalmopathy was tested in an independent validation cohort consisting of roughly 20 hyperthyroidism patients and around 16 patients who later progressed to ophthalmopathy. The 100 discovery patients were randomly split 7:3 into training and test sets. Thyroid tissue and blood T-cell repertoires from six or seven Graves' hyperthyroidism patients were also compared in the study. After sampling, hyperthyroidism patients received methimazole starting at 30 mg daily, and ophthalmopathy patients received high-dose intravenous methylprednisolone. The paper describes TCR Vbeta CDR3 sequencing of around 130 peripheral blood samples, made up of fewer than 50 ophthalmopathy patients, roughly 80 hyperthyroidism patients and some 17 progressor patients. Results and caveats for the whole study, not just this receptor: In cross-validation, a model built on a 13 V-J signature told ophthalmopathy apart from stable hyperthyroidism with approximately 91% sensitivity and roughly 82% specificity, and in testing the same model reached 80%/75%. Most expanded thyroid clonotypes (frequency above 0.001) were also detected in blood, suggesting blood repertoires may reflect thyroid immune responses. In validation, the model predicted progression to ophthalmopathy a median of approximately 6.6 months before onset, with about 67% sensitivity and 72.22% specificity. No statistical method was used to set the sample size in advance, and investigators knew the group allocation.

The TCR beta CDR3 regions were amplified from RNA transcripts. The first round of RT-PCR for the TCR CDR3 was performed with the HTBI primer set and the Qiagen OneStep RT-PCR kit. The libraries were constructed in a second round of multiplex PCR and then size-selected and purified. Paired-end sequencing of the libraries was performed with 100 bp reads on an Illumina HiSeq2000. Per the authors' processing: SOAPnuke was used to process the raw data, with reads discarded if the reads contained adapters or uncalled bases, had a mean Phred below 15, or lacked an exact constant-primer or identifier match. COPE v1.2.5 was used to merge the high-quality paired reads, and each unique nucleotide sequence was defined as a clonotype. MiTCR v1.1 was used to align the clonotypes against IMGT TRBV, TRBD and TRBJ reference segments. Analysis was restricted to V-J combinations with a frequency above 0.0001, which covered 99% to 99.2% of repertoires. A TCS score was defined as the ratio between F50 (clonal expansion) and ExV (chaos), using BLOSUM62-based TCRdist between CDR3 peptides within each V-J. Welch's t-statistics and random forest reduced just over 500 V-J features to fewer than 15, which were used in a naive Bayes classifier (R e1071). The similarity between thyroid and blood repertoires was quantified using the Morisita-Horn index. TCRdb handled the public reads itself, with Q25 trimming in fastp and clone calling in MiXCR, and kept productive beta chains. One record per CDR3 amino acid sequence lists the most common genes and DNA. The V and J calls and clone size come from TCRdb's table, not from the authors' own analysis. The table for this sample lists roughly 840,000 distinct CDR3 sequences; around 39% of them were counted only once. The ten biggest clones cover 8.9% of the sample.

A patient counted as having stable Graves' hyperthyroidism if no progression to ophthalmopathy occurred over 18 months of follow-up. The hyperthyroidism patients were between 18 and 65 years old and newly diagnosed, with a disease duration of less than 2 months. Patients with uncontrolled infections, other autoimmune diseases, pregnancy or lactation were excluded. Diagnoses were based on clinical symptoms, serum thyroxine and TRAb, thyroid ultrasound and orbital computed tomography. Ficoll-Paque density gradient centrifugation was used to isolate PBMCs from around 10 ml of fresh peripheral blood. Total RNA was extracted with Trizol reagent, and quality was checked on an Agilent 2100 Bioanalyzer. With respect to this clonotype: What this receptor recognizes is not known. No base qualities exist here, and no much larger clone lies one base off it.

The V end loses 4 bases and the J end loses 7 bases, and a stretch of 16 bases separates them. As encoded in the germline V gene, CDR1 is SGHAT while CDR2 is FQNNGV. From the cysteine through the phenylalanine, the CDR3 covers 14 amino acids. Only the CDR3 part of the read is kept: 42 bases, read in frame from the first base. The chain is assembled from TRBV11-2 and TRBJ2-5; tentative D gene TRBD2, with 7 bases matching. The clonotype was recovered from a man younger than 30 with Graves' hyperthyroidism. The material sequenced was blood. The base sequence is TGTGCCAGCAGCTCGGACGGGGGGCTGGGGACCCAGTACTTC. Its translation is CASSSDGGLGTQYF.